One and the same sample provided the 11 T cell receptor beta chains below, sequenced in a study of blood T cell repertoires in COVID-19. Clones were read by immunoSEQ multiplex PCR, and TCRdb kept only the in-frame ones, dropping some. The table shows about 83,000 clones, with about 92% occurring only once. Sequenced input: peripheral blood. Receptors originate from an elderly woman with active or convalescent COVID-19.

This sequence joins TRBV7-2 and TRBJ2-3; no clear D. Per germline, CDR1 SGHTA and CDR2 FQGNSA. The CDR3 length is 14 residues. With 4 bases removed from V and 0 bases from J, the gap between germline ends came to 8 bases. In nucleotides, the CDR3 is TGTGCCAGCAGCTCGGGTGTTAGCACAGATACGCAGTATTTT. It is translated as CASSSGVSTDTQYF.

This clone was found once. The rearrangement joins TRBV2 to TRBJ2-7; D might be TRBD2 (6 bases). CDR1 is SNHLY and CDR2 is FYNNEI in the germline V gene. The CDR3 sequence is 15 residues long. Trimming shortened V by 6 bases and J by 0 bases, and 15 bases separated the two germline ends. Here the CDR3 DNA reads TGTGCCAGCAGGATCGCGGGGACGAGCTCCTACGAGCAGTACTTC. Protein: CASRIAGTSSYEQYF. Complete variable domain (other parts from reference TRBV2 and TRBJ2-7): EPEVTQTPSHQVTQMGQEVILRCVPISNHLYFYWYRQILGQKVEFLVSFYNNEISEKSEIFDDQFSVERPDGSNFTLKIRSTKLEDSAMYFCASRIAGTSSYEQYFGPGTRLTVT.

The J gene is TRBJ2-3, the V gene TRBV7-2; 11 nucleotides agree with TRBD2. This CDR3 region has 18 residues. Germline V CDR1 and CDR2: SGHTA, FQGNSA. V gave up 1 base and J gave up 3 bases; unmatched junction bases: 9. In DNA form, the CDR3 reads TGTGCCAGCAGCTTAGTCCCCTTAGCGGGGGGGAGGACAGATACGCAGTATTTT. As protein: CASSLVPLAGGRTDTQYF.

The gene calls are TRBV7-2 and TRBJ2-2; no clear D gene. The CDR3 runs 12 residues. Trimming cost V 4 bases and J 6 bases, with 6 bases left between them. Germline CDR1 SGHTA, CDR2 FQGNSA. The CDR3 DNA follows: TGTGCCAGCAGCTCCGTTGCCGGGGAGCTGTTTTTT. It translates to CASSSVAGELFF.

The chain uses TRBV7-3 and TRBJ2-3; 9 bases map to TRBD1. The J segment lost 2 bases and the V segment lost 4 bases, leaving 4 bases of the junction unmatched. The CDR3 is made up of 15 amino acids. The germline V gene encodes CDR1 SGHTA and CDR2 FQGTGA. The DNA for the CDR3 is TGTGCCAGCAGCTGGACAGGGGACGACACAGATACGCAGTATTTT. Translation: CASSWTGDDTDTQYF.

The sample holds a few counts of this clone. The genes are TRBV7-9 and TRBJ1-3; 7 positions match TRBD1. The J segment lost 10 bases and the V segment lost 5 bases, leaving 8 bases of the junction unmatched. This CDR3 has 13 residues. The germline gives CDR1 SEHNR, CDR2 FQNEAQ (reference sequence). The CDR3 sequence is CASSPDRERTIYF. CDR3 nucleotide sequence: TGTGCCAGCAGCCCCGACAGGGAGAGAACCATATATTTT.

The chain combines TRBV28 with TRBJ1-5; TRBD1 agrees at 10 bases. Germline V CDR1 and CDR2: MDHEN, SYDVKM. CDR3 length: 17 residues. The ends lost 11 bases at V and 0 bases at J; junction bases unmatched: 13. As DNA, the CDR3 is TGTGCCGAGTCGCCGGACAGGGGGGGAAATAGCAATCAGCCCCAGCATTTT. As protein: CAESPDRGGNSNQPQHF.

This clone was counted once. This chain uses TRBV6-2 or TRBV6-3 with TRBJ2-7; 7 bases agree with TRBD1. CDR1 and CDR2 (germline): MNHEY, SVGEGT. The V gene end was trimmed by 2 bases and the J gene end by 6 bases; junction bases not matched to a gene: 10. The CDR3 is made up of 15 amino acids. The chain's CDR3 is CASSYHETGPREQYF. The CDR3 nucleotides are TGTGCCAGCAGTTACCACGAGACAGGGCCTCGCGAGCAGTACTTC.

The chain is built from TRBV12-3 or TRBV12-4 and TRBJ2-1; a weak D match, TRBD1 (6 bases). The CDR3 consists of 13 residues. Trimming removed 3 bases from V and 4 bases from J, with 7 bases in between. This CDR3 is CASSLDRYNEQFF. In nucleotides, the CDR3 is TGTGCCAGCAGTTTGGACAGATACAATGAGCAGTTCTTC.

The CDR3 here is CASSAAGGLNTEAFF. The CDR3 DNA sequence: TGTGCCAGCAGTGCGGCAGGGGGCCTGAACACTGAAGCTTTCTTT. The genes are TRBV28 and TRBJ1-1; the match to TRBD1 covers 8 bases. Germline values: CDR1 MDHEN, CDR2 SYDVKM. The CDR3 runs to 15 residues. V lost 5 bases and J lost 0; bases outside the gene matches: 5.

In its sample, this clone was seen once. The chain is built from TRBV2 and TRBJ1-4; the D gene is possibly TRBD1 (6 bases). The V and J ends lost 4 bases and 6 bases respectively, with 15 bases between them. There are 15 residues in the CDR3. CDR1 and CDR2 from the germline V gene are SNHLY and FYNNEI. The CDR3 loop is CASSAQGLQYEKLFF. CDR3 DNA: TGTGCCAGCAGTGCACAGGGTTTACAATATGAAAAACTGTTTTTT.